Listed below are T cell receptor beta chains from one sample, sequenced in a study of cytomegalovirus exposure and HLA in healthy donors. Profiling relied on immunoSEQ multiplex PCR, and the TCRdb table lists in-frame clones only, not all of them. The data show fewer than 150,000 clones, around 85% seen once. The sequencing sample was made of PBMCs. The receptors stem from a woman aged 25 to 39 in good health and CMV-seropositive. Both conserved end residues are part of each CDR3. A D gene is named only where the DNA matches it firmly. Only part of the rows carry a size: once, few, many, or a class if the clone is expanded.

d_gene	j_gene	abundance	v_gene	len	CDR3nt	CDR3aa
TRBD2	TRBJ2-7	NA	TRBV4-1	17	TGCGCCAGCAGCGCCATGTCCGTAGGAGCGGGAGGTTACGAGCAGTACTTC	CASSAMSVGAGGYEQYF
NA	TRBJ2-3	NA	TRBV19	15	TGTGCCAGTAGTATAGATCGGGAGGAAGGGGGTACGCAGTATTTT	CASSIDREEGGTQYF
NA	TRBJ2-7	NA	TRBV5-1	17	TGCGCCAGCAGCTTGGGGCCCCAAGGGGCAGGAGGGAGCGAGCAGTACTTC	CASSLGPQGAGGSEQYF
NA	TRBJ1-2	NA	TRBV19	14	TGTGCCAGTAAGCAGGACAGATCTAACTATGGCTACACCTTC	CASKQDRSNYGYTF
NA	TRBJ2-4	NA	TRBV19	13	TGTGCCAGTAGTATACTCCGGGGGAACATTCAGTACTTC	CASSILRGNIQYF
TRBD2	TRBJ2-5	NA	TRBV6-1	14	TGTGCCAGTCGCCCGGGGACCCCCGGGGGGGCCCAGTACTTC	CASRPGTPGGAQYF
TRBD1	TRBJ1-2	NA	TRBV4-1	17	TGCGCCAGCAGCCTCCTCCCGGGGACAGGGGGCGGCGATGGCTACACCTTC	CASSLLPGTGGGDGYTF
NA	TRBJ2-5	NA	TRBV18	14	TGTGCCAGCCGCATAAGCGGAGCTCAAGAGACCCAGTACTTC	CASRISGAQETQYF
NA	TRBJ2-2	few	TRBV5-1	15	TGCGCCAGCAGCTTGGGAGGCGTTAACACCGGGGAGCTGTTTTTT	CASSLGGVNTGELFF
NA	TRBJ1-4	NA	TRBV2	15	TGTGCCAGCAGAGCGACGACAGGCGAGGGTGAAAAACTGTTTTTT	CASRATTGEGEKLFF
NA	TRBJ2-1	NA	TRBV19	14	TGTGCCAGTAGTAGGGGGCCCCAGGGGAATGAGCAGTTCTTC	CASSRGPQGNEQFF
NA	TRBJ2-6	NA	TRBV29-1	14	TGCAGCGTTGAAGAACACTCTGGGGCCAACGTCCTGACTTTC	CSVEEHSGANVLTF
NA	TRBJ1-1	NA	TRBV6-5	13	TGTGCCAGCAGTGACCCACCGGGGGTGGGGGCTTTCTTT	CASSDPPGVGAFF
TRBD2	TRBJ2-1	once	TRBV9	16	TGTGCCAGCAGCTACACCGGGACTAGCGGGATCCATGAGCAGTTCTTC	CASSYTGTSGIHEQFF
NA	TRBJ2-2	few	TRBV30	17	TGTGCCTGGAGCCCCCCCTTTAGATTTCGGAACACCGGGGAGCTGTTTTTT	CAWSPPFRFRNTGELFF
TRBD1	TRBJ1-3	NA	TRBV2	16	TGTGCCAGCAGTGGAAGGACAGGGGGCTCGGGAAACACCATATATTTT	CASSGRTGGSGNTIYF
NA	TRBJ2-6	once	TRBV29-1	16	TGCAGCGTCCGGAGGGACAGCAGCTCTGGGGCCAACGTCCTGACTTTC	CSVRRDSSSGANVLTF
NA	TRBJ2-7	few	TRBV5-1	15	TGCGCCAGCACCTTAGGGGGGGGTAAAGGCCACGAGCAGTACTTC	CASTLGGGKGHEQYF
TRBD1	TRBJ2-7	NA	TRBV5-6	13	TGTGCCAGCAGCTCGACAGGGGCCAGGGAGCAGTACTTC	CASSSTGAREQYF
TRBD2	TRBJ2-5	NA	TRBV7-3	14	TGTGCCAGCAGCCCAAGCGGGAGTCAAGAGACCCAGTACTTC	CASSPSGSQETQYF
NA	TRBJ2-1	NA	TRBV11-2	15	TGTGCCAGCAGCTTAGATGGCGGGCTTATCCCTTCCCCGTTCTTC	CASSLDGGLIPSPFF